The present entry profiles one T cell receptor beta chain with its context. Under the authors' procedure: The assay estimated nucleated cells by amplifying reference gene primers. Libraries were prepared by immunoSEQ multiplex PCR; TCRdb keeps only in-frame clonotypes and omits some of them. That table supplies the V and J calls and clone size; D and trimming were determined from the DNA. The sample shows about 250,000 clones, 88% of them seen only once. The data stem from a study of blood T cell repertoires in COVID-19. Seattle patient enrollment occurred during active infection, with longitudinal follow-up thereafter. CDR1 is WNHNN and CDR2 is SYGVQD in the germline V gene (reference sequence). V trimming: 4 bases; J trimming: 1 base; junction bases outside the gene matches: 5. The CDR3 consists of 15 residues.

The clonotype comes from a woman younger than 45 with COVID-19, enrolled during active disease. The chain employs TRBV10-1 and TRBJ1-1; 8 bases line up with TRBD1. The sequenced sample was peripheral blood. The CDR3 spells CASSAAGTGNTEAFF. The CDR3 bases are TGCGCCAGCAGTGCTGCTGGGACAGGGAACACTGAAGCTTTCTTT.